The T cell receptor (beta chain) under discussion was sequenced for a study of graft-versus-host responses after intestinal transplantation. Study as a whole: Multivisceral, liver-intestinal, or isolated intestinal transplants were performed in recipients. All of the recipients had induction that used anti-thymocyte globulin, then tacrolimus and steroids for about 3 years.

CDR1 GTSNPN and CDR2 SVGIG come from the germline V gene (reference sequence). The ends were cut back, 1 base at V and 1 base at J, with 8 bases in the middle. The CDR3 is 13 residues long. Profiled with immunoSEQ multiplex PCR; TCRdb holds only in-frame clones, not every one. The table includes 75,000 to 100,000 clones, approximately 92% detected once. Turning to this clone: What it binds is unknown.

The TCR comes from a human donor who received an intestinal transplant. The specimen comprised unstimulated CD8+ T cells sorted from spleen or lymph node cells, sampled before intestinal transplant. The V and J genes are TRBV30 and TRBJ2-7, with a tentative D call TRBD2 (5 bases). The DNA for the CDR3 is TGTGCCTGGAGTGGAGGGAATTCCTACGAGCAGTACTTC. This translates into CAWSGGNSYEQYF.